The following is a T cell receptor beta chain sequence with its context. Its matching antigen is unknown. The source of the sample is a study of cytomegalovirus exposure and HLA in healthy donors. Whole-study results and caveats: High sensitivity and specificity were reportedly achieved when the classifier diagnosed cytomegalovirus status. Presence/absence comparisons presumed near-even sequencing depth among donors.

Trimming took off 8 bases at V and 5 bases at J, with 16 bases between the two ends. Germline-derived CDR1 and CDR2 are MGHRA and YSYEKL. The CDR3 contains 13 residues. The PCR made use of 60 Vbeta and 13 Jbeta primers. Clones were read by immunoSEQ multiplex PCR, and TCRdb kept only the in-frame ones, dropping some. The data contain roughly 200,000 clones, 86% of them singletons. The sample consisted of PBMCs. The chain combines TRBV4-1 with TRBJ2-7; tentative D call: TRBD1 (6 bases). This clonotype originated in a woman in her thirties in good health and CMV-seronegative. In DNA form, the CDR3 reads TGCGCCAGCGGGACACCTGATTGGGACGAGCAGTACTTC. This translates into CASGTPDWDEQYF.